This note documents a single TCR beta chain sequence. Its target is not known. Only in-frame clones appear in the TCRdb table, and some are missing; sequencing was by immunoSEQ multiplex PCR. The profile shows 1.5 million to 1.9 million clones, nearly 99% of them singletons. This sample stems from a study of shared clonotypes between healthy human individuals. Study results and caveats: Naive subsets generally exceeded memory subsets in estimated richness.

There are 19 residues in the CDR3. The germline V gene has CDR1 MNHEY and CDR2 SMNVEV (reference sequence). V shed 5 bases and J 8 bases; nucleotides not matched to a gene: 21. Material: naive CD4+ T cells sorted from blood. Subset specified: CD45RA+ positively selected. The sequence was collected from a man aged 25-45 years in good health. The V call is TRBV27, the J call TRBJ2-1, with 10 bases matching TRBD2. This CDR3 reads CASSPPSGRAVGPFDEQFF. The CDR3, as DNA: TGTGCCAGCAGTCCCCCCAGCGGGAGGGCCGTGGGTCCCTTCGATGAGCAGTTCTTC.